The sequence of this T cell receptor beta chain was determined in a study of STAT5B mutations in CD4+ large granular lymphocyte leukemia. For the study at large: Anti-CD4 microbead selection came after CD8+ cell depletion in cryopreserved samples.

This clone was seen a few times. Clones were sequenced by immunoSEQ multiplex PCR, and TCRdb holds only the in-frame ones, with some missing. The table includes some 7,700 clones, roughly three quarters detected once. The TCR was taken from an older woman with CD4+ T-cell large granular lymphocyte leukemia. The sequencing sample was made of PBMCs.

Here the CDR3 reads CASSPSGPADTEAFF. The DNA of the CDR3 is TGCGCCAGCAGCCCTTCGGGTCCCGCGGACACTGAAGCTTTCTTT. The chain combines TRBV5-1 with TRBJ1-1; D unresolved. This CDR3 spans 15 amino acids. V lost 4 bases, J lost 3 bases, and 16 bases lay in between. Germline-derived CDR1 and CDR2 are SGHRS and YFSETQ.